One sample yielded the 3 T cell receptor beta chains listed below, sequenced in a study of OX40 agonist ivuxolimab in advanced cancers. Sequencing used immunoSEQ multiplex PCR; TCRdb keeps in-frame clones, though not all of them. The data show about 64,000 clones, 80% to 90% seen once. Sequencing was performed on CD4+ or CD8+ T cells sorted from blood, taken in a trial of the OX40 agonist ivuxolimab. The origin of the receptors is an adult with an advanced solid tumor such as melanoma, head and neck, liver or kidney cancer.

The chain carries TRBV19 and TRBJ1-5; D gene uncertain. The V gene's germline CDR1 is LNHDA and CDR2 SQIVND (reference sequence). Deletions cut 9 bases from V and 0 bases from J, with 12 bases between. The CDR3 runs to 14 residues. In DNA, the CDR3 is TGTGCCAGCGGTACCGAGCATAGCAATCAGCCCCAGCATTTT. This encodes CASGTEHSNQPQHF.

J is TRBJ2-1 and V is TRBV7-6; 12 bases agree with TRBD2. Unmatched junction bases numbered 11, after V lost 4 bases and J lost 7 bases. There are 17 residues in the CDR3. Looked up from germline, CDR1 is SGHVS and CDR2 is FNYEAQ. The CDR3 DNA reads as TGTGCCAGCAGCTCCCTACTAGCGGGAGGACCAAAGAATGAGCAGTTCTTC. This codes for CASSSLLAGGPKNEQFF.

The V and J genes are TRBV5-1 and TRBJ1-1; 7 nucleotides agree with TRBD1. With V trimmed by 4 bases and J by 3 bases, 9 bases remained unmatched. This CDR3 spans 15 amino acids. Germline CDR1 and CDR2: SGHRS and YFSETQ. This chain's CDR3 is CASSIAGGGDTEAFF. CDR3 in DNA: TGCGCCAGCAGCATAGCAGGGGGTGGGGACACTGAAGCTTTCTTT.